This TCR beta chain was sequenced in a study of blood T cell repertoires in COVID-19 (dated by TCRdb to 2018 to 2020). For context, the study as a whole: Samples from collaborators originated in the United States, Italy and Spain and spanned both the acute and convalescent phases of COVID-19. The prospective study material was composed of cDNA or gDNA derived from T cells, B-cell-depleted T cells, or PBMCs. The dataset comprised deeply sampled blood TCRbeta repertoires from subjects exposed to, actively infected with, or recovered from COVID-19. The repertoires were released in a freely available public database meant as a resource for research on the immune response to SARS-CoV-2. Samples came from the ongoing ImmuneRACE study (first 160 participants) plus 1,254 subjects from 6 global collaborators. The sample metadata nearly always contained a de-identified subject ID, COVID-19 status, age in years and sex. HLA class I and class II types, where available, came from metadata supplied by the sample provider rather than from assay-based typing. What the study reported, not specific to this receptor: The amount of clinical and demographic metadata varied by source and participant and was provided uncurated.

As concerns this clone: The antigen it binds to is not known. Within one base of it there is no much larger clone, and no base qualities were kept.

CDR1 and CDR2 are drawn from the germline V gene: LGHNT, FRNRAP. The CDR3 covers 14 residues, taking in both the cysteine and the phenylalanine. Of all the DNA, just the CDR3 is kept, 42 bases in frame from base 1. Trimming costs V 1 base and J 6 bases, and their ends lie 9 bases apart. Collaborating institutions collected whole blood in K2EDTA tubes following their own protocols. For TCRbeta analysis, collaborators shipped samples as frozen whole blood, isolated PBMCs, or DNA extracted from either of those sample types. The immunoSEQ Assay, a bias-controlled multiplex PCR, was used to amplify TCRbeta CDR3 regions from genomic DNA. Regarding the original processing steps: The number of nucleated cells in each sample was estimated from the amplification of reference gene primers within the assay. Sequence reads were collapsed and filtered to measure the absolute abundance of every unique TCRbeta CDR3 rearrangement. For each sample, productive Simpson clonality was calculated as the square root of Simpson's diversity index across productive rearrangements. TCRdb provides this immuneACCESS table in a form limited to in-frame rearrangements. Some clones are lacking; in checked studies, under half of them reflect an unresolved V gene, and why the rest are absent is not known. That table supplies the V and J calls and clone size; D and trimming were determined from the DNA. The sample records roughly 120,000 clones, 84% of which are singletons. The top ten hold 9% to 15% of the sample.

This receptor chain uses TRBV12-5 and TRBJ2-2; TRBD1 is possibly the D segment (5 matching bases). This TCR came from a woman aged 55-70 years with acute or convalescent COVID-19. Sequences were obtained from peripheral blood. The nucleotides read TGTGCTAGTGGTTTGGGCAGGGCTGCCGGGGAGCTGTTTTTT. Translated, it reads CASGLGRAAGELFF.